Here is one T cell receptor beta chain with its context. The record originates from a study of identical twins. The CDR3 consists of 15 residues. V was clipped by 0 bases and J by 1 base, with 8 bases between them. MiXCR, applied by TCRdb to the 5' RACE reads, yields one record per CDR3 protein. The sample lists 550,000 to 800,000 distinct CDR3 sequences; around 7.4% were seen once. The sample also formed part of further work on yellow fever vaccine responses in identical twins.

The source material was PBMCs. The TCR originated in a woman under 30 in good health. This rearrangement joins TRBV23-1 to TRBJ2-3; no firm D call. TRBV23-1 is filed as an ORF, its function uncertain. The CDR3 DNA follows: TGCGCCAGCAGTCAATCCCACAAACGCACAGATACGCAGTATTTT. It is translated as CASSQSHKRTDTQYF.